This T cell receptor (beta chain) was captured by sequencing in a study of shared clonotypes between healthy human individuals. Study background: The composition of the donors was two women and a few men aged 18 to 49.

CDR3 length: 13 residues. Per the germline V gene, CDR1 is WSHSY and CDR2 is SAAADI. V lost 3 bases, J lost 6 bases, and 5 bases stayed unmatched. Investigators divided CD4+ cells into CD45RA+ naive and CD45RA-negative memory subsets. Here immunoSEQ multiplex PCR was the method, and the copy in TCRdb shows in-frame clones only, minus some. Here the sample spans about 2.3 million clones, about 92% being singletons. Material: naive CD4+ T cells from PBMCs. Subset here: CD45RA+ positively selected. The chain couples TRBV10-2 to TRBJ2-7; 7 nucleotides line up with TRBD1. The clonotype was recovered from a man between 18 and 29 years old in good health. Some clones in this sample may be carry-over from other donors' samples. The CDR3 nucleotides read TGCGCCAGCAGTGACCGAGACAGGGCCGAGCAGTACTTC. It encodes CASSDRDRAEQYF.